This is a list of T cell receptor beta chains from one sample in a study of blood T cell repertoires in COVID-19. Using immunoSEQ multiplex PCR, the repertoire was profiled, and TCRdb retains in-frame clones only, with some absent. The table records 350,000 to 400,000 clones, 70% to 90% of them present only once. Sequencing was carried out using peripheral blood. These receptors originate from a woman aged 55 to 70 with COVID-19, enrolled during active disease. CDR3s include the opening cysteine and the closing phenylalanine or tryptophan. Each record gives: V gene, D gene, clone size, J gene, CDR3 length, CDR3 protein, CDR3 DNA. A D gene is named only where the DNA matches it firmly. A row's size may be missing; if present it is once, few, many or a size class.

TRBV11-1,-,-,TRBJ2-1,15,CASSLGQGSYNEQFF,TGTGCCAGCAGCTTAGGCCAGGGGTCCTACAATGAGCAGTTCTTC
TRBV6-5,-,once,TRBJ2-2,15,CASRAINRATGELFF,TGTGCCAGCAGGGCGATTAACAGGGCCACCGGGGAGCTGTTTTTT
TRBV24-1,TRBD1,-,TRBJ1-3,18,CATSEGGQPPFSGNTIYF,TGTGCCACCTCGGAGGGGGGACAGCCTCCTTTCTCTGGAAACACCATATATTTT
TRBV11-3,TRBD2,-,TRBJ2-7,18,CASSLVIRLAGLLYEQYF,TGTGCCAGCAGCTTAGTAATCAGACTAGCGGGACTCCTATACGAGCAGTACTTC
TRBV10-3,TRBD1,few,TRBJ2-2,15,CAIRTGGSDTGELFF,TGTGCCATCAGGACAGGGGGTTCGGACACCGGGGAGCTGTTTTTT
TRBV10-3,-,-,TRBJ2-6,18,CAISAAFRGSSGANVLTF,TGTGCCATCAGTGCCGCCTTTAGAGGGAGCTCTGGGGCCAACGTCCTGACTTTC
TRBV29-1,TRBD1,-,TRBJ2-7,13,CSVVAQGAYEQYF,TGCAGCGTTGTCGCCCAGGGGGCGTACGAGCAGTACTTC
TRBV18,TRBD2,-,TRBJ2-5,15,CASSPSLAGEETQYF,TGTGCCAGCTCACCAAGCCTAGCGGGGGAAGAGACCCAGTACTTC
TRBV3-1/TRBV3-2,-,-,TRBJ2-1,15,CASSQEGASLFGQFF,TGTGCCAGCAGCCAAGAGGGGGCGTCTTTATTCGGGCAGTTCTTC
TRBV29-1,TRBD1,-,TRBJ1-4,15,CSVGGTGGSREKLFF,TGCAGCGTTGGGGGAACAGGGGGCAGTCGTGAAAAACTGTTTTTT
TRBV7-8,-,many,TRBJ1-1,13,CASSFQEGTEAFF,TGTGCCAGCAGCTTTCAAGAGGGCACTGAAGCTTTCTTT
TRBV7-9,-,few,TRBJ2-1,15,CASSLASRPYNEQFF,TGTGCCAGCAGCTTAGCATCCAGGCCCTACAATGAGCAGTTCTTC
TRBV5-1,TRBD1,-,TRBJ1-2,18,CASSLGRIRGPANYGYTF,TGCGCCAGCAGCTTGGGGCGAATCAGGGGGCCAGCTAACTATGGCTACACCTTC
TRBV4-3,-,-,TRBJ1-2,16,CASSQARGGFPYGYTF,TGCGCCAGCAGCCAAGCCAGGGGTGGGTTTCCCTATGGCTACACCTTC
TRBV6-6,-,few,TRBJ1-5,12,CASKGGNQPQHF,TGTGCCAGCAAGGGGGGGAATCAGCCCCAGCATTTT
TRBV9,TRBD2,-,TRBJ2-3,17,CASSVGTSGGVSDTQYF,TGTGCCAGCAGCGTAGGGACTAGCGGGGGGGTTTCAGATACGCAGTATTTT
TRBV3-1/TRBV3-2,-,-,TRBJ1-1,13,CASSQGRGTEAFF,TGTGCCAGCAGCCAAGGGAGGGGCACTGAAGCTTTCTTT
TRBV7-6,-,-,TRBJ2-7,15,CASSPSQGGSYEQYF,TGTGCCAGCAGCCCGTCCCAAGGGGGTTCCTACGAGCAGTACTTC
TRBV6-5,TRBD1,-,TRBJ2-5,15,CASTLQGANGETQYF,TGTGCCAGCACCTTACAGGGGGCTAATGGGGAGACCCAGTACTTC
TRBV12-2,-,once,TRBJ1-5,16,CASRSHTGTGNQPQHF,TGTGCAAGTCGCTCCCACACCGGGACAGGAAATCAGCCCCAGCATTTT
TRBV3-1/TRBV3-2,-,-,TRBJ2-5,16,CASSPSRREYQETQYF,TGTGCCAGCAGCCCTTCTCGACGGGAGTACCAAGAGACCCAGTACTTC
TRBV6-2/TRBV6-3,-,once,TRBJ2-2,15,CASSPWRGDTGELFF,TGTGCCAGCAGTCCCTGGAGGGGAGACACCGGGGAGCTGTTTTTT
TRBV6-5,TRBD1,-,TRBJ2-5,14,CASSPGRDREAQYF,TGTGCCAGCAGCCCGGGCCGGGACAGGGAGGCCCAGTACTTC
TRBV9,TRBD1,few,TRBJ1-2,14,CASSRVDRVRGYTF,TGTGCCAGCAGCCGTGTGGACAGGGTGCGAGGCTACACCTTC
TRBV11-3,TRBD2,-,TRBJ2-7,15,CASSITGTSGGEQYF,TGTGCCAGCAGCATAACAGGGACTAGCGGGGGGGAGCAGTACTTC
TRBV6-5,-,-,TRBJ2-7,13,CASSLRGFYEQYF,TGTGCCAGCAGTTTAAGGGGTTTCTACGAGCAGTACTTC
TRBV9,-,-,TRBJ1-1,15,CASSGGGHLFPEAFF,TGTGCCAGCAGCGGAGGGGGACATCTATTTCCCGAAGCTTTCTTT
TRBV2,TRBD1,-,TRBJ1-5,16,CASRRDRGVSNQPQHF,TGTGCCAGCAGGAGGGACAGGGGTGTTAGCAATCAGCCCCAGCATTTT
TRBV27,-,-,TRBJ1-1,14,CASSSGMANTEAFF,TGTGCCAGCAGTTCAGGGATGGCGAACACTGAAGCTTTCTTT
TRBV5-4,-,-,TRBJ2-7,12,CASSLPRGEQYF,TGTGCCAGCAGCTTGCCGCGGGGCGAGCAGTACTTC
TRBV5-4,TRBD2,-,TRBJ2-7,16,CASSLAGSGGTYEQYF,TGTGCCAGCAGCTTGGCAGGTAGCGGGGGTACCTACGAGCAGTACTTC
TRBV5-4,-,-,TRBJ1-2,16,CASSTMVGGANYGYTF,TGTGCCAGCAGCACCATGGTGGGGGGGGCTAACTATGGCTACACCTTC
TRBV5-1,TRBD1,-,TRBJ2-7,14,CASSTGQGAYEQYF,TGCGCCAGCAGCACTGGACAGGGGGCGTACGAGCAGTACTTC
TRBV30,TRBD1,-,TRBJ2-1,14,CACPRAATGDEQFF,TGTGCCTGCCCTCGGGCGGCTACAGGGGATGAGCAGTTCTTC
TRBV15,TRBD2,-,TRBJ2-1,13,CATRLAGANEQFF,TGTGCCACACGACTAGCGGGGGCCAATGAGCAGTTCTTC
TRBV6-1,TRBD2,few,TRBJ2-2,23,CASSEPLLAGPAGTAHNTGELFF,TGTGCCAGCAGTGAACCACTATTAGCGGGGCCGGCGGGGACGGCGCATAACACCGGGGAGCTGTTTTTT
TRBV14,TRBD1,-,TRBJ2-3,16,CASSQDFGQGPDTQYF,TGTGCCAGCAGCCAAGATTTTGGACAGGGCCCAGATACGCAGTATTTT
TRBV11-3,-,-,TRBJ2-7,14,CASSMGDNPYEQYF,TGTGCCAGCAGCATGGGGGACAACCCCTACGAGCAGTACTTC
TRBV27,TRBD1,-,TRBJ1-2,20,CASTSWGDAGTGGQPYGYTF,TGTGCCAGCACGAGTTGGGGGGACGCAGGGACAGGGGGCCAACCCTATGGCTACACCTTC
TRBV5-4,-,-,TRBJ2-1,11,CASSFINEQFF,TGTGCCAGCAGCTTCATCAATGAGCAGTTCTTC
TRBV28,-,-,TRBJ1-2,16,CASSLDRNFRSYGYTF,TGTGCCAGCAGCTTAGACAGAAACTTCAGAAGTTATGGCTACACCTTC
TRBV9,-,-,TRBJ2-7,15,CASSVGGGSTYEQYF,TGTGCCAGCAGCGTAGGCGGGGGCTCGACCTACGAGCAGTACTTC
TRBV6-2/TRBV6-3,-,once,TRBJ1-2,15,CASSGRTARFNGYTF,TGTGCCAGCAGTGGACGGACAGCCCGTTTTAATGGCTACACCTTC
TRBV12-3/TRBV12-4,-,-,TRBJ2-5,13,CASSLRGGDTQYF,TGTGCCAGCAGTTTGCGAGGAGGGGATACCCAGTACTTC
TRBV5-1,TRBD1,-,TRBJ1-6,13,CASSQTGRSPLHF,TGCGCCAGCAGCCAGACAGGGCGTTCACCCCTCCACTTT
TRBV27,-,-,TRBJ1-6,12,CASSPTGSPLHF,TGTGCCAGCAGCCCAACGGGATCACCCCTCCACTTT